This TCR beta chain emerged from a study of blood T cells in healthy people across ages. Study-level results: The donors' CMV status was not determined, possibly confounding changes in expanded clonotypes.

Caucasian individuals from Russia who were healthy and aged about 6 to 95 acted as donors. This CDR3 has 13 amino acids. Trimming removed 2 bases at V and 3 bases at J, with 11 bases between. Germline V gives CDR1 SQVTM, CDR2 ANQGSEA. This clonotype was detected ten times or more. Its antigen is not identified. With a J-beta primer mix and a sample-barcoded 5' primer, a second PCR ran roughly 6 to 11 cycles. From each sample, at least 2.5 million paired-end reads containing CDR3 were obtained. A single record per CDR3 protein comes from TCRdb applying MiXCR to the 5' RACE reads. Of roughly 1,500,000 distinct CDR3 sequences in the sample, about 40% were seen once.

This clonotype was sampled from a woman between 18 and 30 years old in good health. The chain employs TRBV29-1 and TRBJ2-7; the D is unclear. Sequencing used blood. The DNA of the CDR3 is TGCAGCGTTGAAACCGTAGAGAGCTACGAGCAGTACTTC. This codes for CSVETVESYEQYF.